A single sample gave rise to the 23 T cell receptor beta chains below, sequenced in a study of identical twins. Each CDR3 protein gets one entry after TCRdb re-called the 5' RACE reads with MiXCR. Of just over 450,000 distinct CDR3 sequences in the sample, more than 13% were seen once. This sample was shared with a second study, whose subject was yellow fever vaccine responses in identical twins.

The sample consisted of CD4+ T cells sorted from blood. The origin of the receptors is a woman aged 18-30 years in good health.

The chain joins TRBV4-2 to TRBJ1-2; 7 positions match TRBD1. The CDR3 runs 15 residues. The V segment lost 1 base and the J segment 3 bases; nucleotides outside the gene matches: 5. Germline CDR1 is LGHNA and CDR2 is YNFKEQ. The CDR3 DNA reads as TGTGCCAGCAGCCAAGTGGGCCAGGGGGACTATGGCTACACCTTC. This sequence encodes CASSQVGQGDYGYTF.

This clonotype was detected ten times or more. The V and J genes are TRBV5-1 and TRBJ2-1, with 9 bases fitting TRBD1. Trimming cost V 0 bases and J 6 bases; bases outside gene matches: 7. CDR1 and CDR2 from the germline V gene are SGHRS and YFSETQ. The CDR3 loop spans 16 amino acids. DNA for the CDR3: TGCGCCAGCAGCTTGGAAGGGACAGGGACGAGCAATGAGCAGTTCTTC. Protein sequence: CASSLEGTGTSNEQFF.

The genes are TRBV10-2 and TRBJ1-5; 8 bases line up with TRBD1. The CDR3 runs 14 residues. CDR1 is WSHSY, CDR2 SAAADI, per germline. Trimming removed 9 bases from V and 5 bases from J; junction bases left unmatched: 9. The CDR3: CASTDRARDQPQHF. CDR3 coding DNA: TGCGCCAGTACGGACAGGGCGAGGGATCAGCCCCAGCATTTT.

This clonotype was observed a few times. This chain joins TRBV6-1 and TRBJ2-3; D possibly matches TRBD1 or TRBD2 (6 bases each). There are 15 residues in the CDR3. V was cut by 6 bases and J by 2 bases, with 15 bases left in between. Germline assignment: CDR1 MNHNS and CDR2 SASEGT. The CDR3 protein is CASRRGGPHTDTQYF. DNA for the CDR3: TGTGCCAGCAGGCGTGGGGGGCCTCACACAGATACGCAGTATTTT.

This clonotype was detected ten times or more. The chain uses TRBV11-1 and TRBJ2-1, with 8 nucleotides matching TRBD2. V was clipped by 3 bases and J by 2 bases; unmatched bases: 12. Germline V gene sequence: CDR1 SGHAT, CDR2 FQDESV (reference sequence). CDR3 length equals 18 residues. The CDR3 DNA is TGTGCCAGCAGCTTTCCAGCGGGAGCCTCCCCAACCTACAATGAGCAGTTCTTC. Protein: CASSFPAGASPTYNEQFF. The entire variable domain, with the rest obtained from reference TRBV11-1 and TRBJ2-1, is as follows: EAEVAQSPRYKITEKSQAVAFWCDPISGHATLYWYRQILGQGPELLVQFQDESVVDDSQLPKDRFSAERLKGVDSTLKIQPAELGDSAMYLCASSFPAGASPTYNEQFFGPGTRLTVL.

This chain links TRBV3-1 with TRBJ2-1; 13 bases line up with TRBD2. CDR3 length equals 16 residues. Germline V gene data show CDR1 as LGHDT and CDR2 as YNNKEL (reference sequence). Trimming at V came to 2 bases and at J to 4 bases, leaving 2 bases not matched to a gene. The CDR3 nucleotides read TGTGCCAGCAGCCAAAAGACTAGCGGGGGGTACAATGAGCAGTTCTTC. Residues: CASSQKTSGGYNEQFF.

This clonotype has at least ten counts. J is TRBJ1-4 and V is TRBV18; no reliable D call. The length of the CDR3 is 12 residues. V was clipped by 3 bases and J by 5 bases, with 4 bases between them. Looked up from germline, CDR1 is KGHSH and CDR2 is LQKENI. The CDR3 coding sequence is TGTGCCAGCTCACCCGGGAATGAAAAACTGTTTTTT. Translated: CASSPGNEKLFF.

This clonotype was observed a few times. This sequence joins TRBV6-2 or TRBV6-3 and TRBJ2-7, with D hard to call. This CDR3 region has 12 residues. Between the trimmed V and J ends, which lost 9 bases and 2 bases, there was a span of 11 bases. Germline V gene sequence: CDR1 MNHEY, CDR2 SVGEGT. The CDR3 DNA follows: TGTGCCAGTTCCCGACTCGCCTACGAGCAGTACTTC. Encoded protein: CASSRLAYEQYF.

This clonotype was observed many times. The CDR3 protein is CASTPSGQINTGELFF. The CDR3 nucleotides are TGTGCCAGCACCCCATCGGGACAGATTAACACCGGGGAGCTGTTTTTT. The genes are TRBV2 and TRBJ2-2, with 7 bases identical to TRBD1. V dropped 7 bases and J dropped 2; count of bases not matched to a gene: 10. Germline values: CDR1 SNHLY, CDR2 FYNNEI. CDR3 length: 16 amino acids.

This rearrangement joins TRBV20-1 to TRBJ2-5; 7 positions agree with TRBD2. The V and J ends lost 0 bases and 1 base, in that order; junction bases with no gene match: 11. Germline loops: CDR1 DFQATT, CDR2 SNEGSKA (reference sequence). The CDR3 extends over 17 amino acids. The CDR3, as DNA: TGCAGTGCTAGAGATGTGTCTAGCGGATCGATCCAAGAGACCCAGTACTTC. Amino acids: CSARDVSSGSIQETQYF.

The V call is TRBV11-3, the J call TRBJ2-2, with 7 bases that match TRBD1. The CDR3 totals 14 residues. CDR1 and CDR2 from the germline V gene are SGHNT and YENEEA. J gave up 6 bases and V 3 bases, and 4 bases lay outside the gene matches. CDR3 sequence (DNA): TGTGCCAGCAGCTTCCGTACAGGGGCCGGGGAGCTGTTTTTT. Its protein product is CASSFRTGAGELFF.

The J gene is TRBJ2-3, the V gene TRBV7-9, with a weak D call TRBD1 (7 bases). CDR1 and CDR2 from the germline V gene are SEHNR and FQNEAQ (reference sequence). V was pared by 2 bases and J by 1 base, with 10 bases between. This CDR3 has 15 residues. In nucleotides, the CDR3 is TGTGCCAGCAGCTTACGCAGGGGGGGCACAGATACGCAGTATTTT. It yields the protein CASSLRRGGTDTQYF.

The chain uses TRBV12-3 or TRBV12-4 and TRBJ2-5; the match to TRBD1 covers 9 bases. The V and J ends lost 6 bases and 2 bases, in that order; junction bases with no gene match: 4. CDR3 length: 14 amino acids. The CDR3 sequence is CASSPDRGQETQYF. The CDR3 DNA reads as TGTGCCAGCAGCCCAGACAGGGGGCAAGAGACCCAGTACTTC.

The chain has TRBV5-1 and TRBJ2-1, with 12 bases matching TRBD2. Trimming removed 3 bases from V and 5 bases from J; junction bases left unmatched: 6. CDR3 size: 16 residues. CDR1 is SGHRS, CDR2 YFSETQ, per germline. The CDR3 here is CASSWTGTSGHNEQFF. The CDR3 DNA is TGCGCCAGCAGCTGGACCGGGACTAGCGGGCACAATGAGCAGTTCTTC.

Only a few counts were recorded for this clonotype. The V call is TRBV9, the J call TRBJ2-2; tentatively, D is TRBD1 or TRBD2 (5 bases each). The length of the CDR3 is 16 residues. Germline V gives CDR1 SGDLS, CDR2 YYNGEE. The V gene lost 0 bases and the J gene lost 4 bases, with 13 bases spanning the gap. CDR3 sequence (DNA): TGTGCCAGCAGCGTAGGAGAGGGGCGAGTCACCGGGGAGCTGTTTTTT. As protein: CASSVGEGRVTGELFF.

The chain uses TRBV4-3 and TRBJ2-1; tentatively, D is TRBD2 (7 bases). CDR3 length equals 18 residues. In germline, CDR1 is LGHNA, CDR2 YSLEER. Trimming cost V 0 bases and J 1 base, with 16 bases left between them. CDR3 DNA sequence: TGCGCCAGCAGCCAAGATTTGGGGGGGGGCATATCCTACAATGAGCAGTTCTTC. Encoded protein: CASSQDLGGGISYNEQFF.

The gene calls are TRBV21-1 and TRBJ2-2; no check of the table's D call, TRBD2, against the DNA was made. TRBV21-1 is marked as a pseudogene. The CDR3 loop spans 15 amino acids. CDR3 nucleotide sequence: TGTGCCAGCAGCAAAGGGCGGGAGGGCCCCGGGGAGCTGTTTTTT. Its translation is CASSKGREGPGELFF.

The chain joins TRBV25-1 to TRBJ2-2, with TRBD2 as a possible D gene (6 bases). The germline V and J ends were trimmed by 1 base and 0 bases, with 9 bases remaining between them. This CDR3 has 16 residues. Germline CDR1 and CDR2: MGHDK and SYGVNS. CDR3 DNA: TGTGCCAGCAGTGAATGGCTAGCGTCGAACACCGGGGAGCTGTTTTTT. Protein: CASSEWLASNTGELFF.

A few counts support this clonotype. The CDR3 loop reads CASSYLAERDTQYF. CDR3 DNA: TGTGCCAGCAGTTACCTTGCGGAAAGAGATACGCAGTATTTT. The genes are TRBV6-5 and TRBJ2-3, with D hard to call. Per germline, CDR1 MNHEY and CDR2 SVGAGI. V was trimmed by 2 bases and J by 5 bases, leaving 11 bases between them. This CDR3 region has 14 residues.

This clonotype has only a few counts. V and J are TRBV12-3 or TRBV12-4 and TRBJ2-1; 11 bases match TRBD2. V dropped 4 bases and J dropped 1; count of bases not matched to a gene: 3. The CDR3 length is 16 residues. The chain's CDR3 is CASSSTSGRSYNEQFF. The DNA for the CDR3 is TGTGCCAGCAGTTCAACTAGCGGGAGATCCTACAATGAGCAGTTCTTC.

This clonotype showed up just a few times. V usage is TRBV7-2 and J usage is TRBJ2-3, with a possible D match to TRBD2 (6 bases). Germline values: CDR1 SGHTA, CDR2 FQGNSA. Trimming removed 7 bases from V and 2 bases from J, with 7 bases in between. The CDR3 runs 12 residues. The CDR3 sequence: CASTRDTDTQYF. In DNA, the CDR3 is TGTGCCAGCACGCGGGACACAGATACGCAGTATTTT.

In this sample, this clonotype turned up many times. The V call is TRBV7-9, the J call TRBJ2-3; 7 bases agree with TRBD1. This CDR3 comprises 15 residues. The V gene's germline CDR1 is SEHNR and CDR2 FQNEAQ (reference sequence). J gave up 2 bases and V 5 bases, and 7 bases lay outside the gene matches. CDR3 residues: CASSAGTAPTDTQYF. CDR3 bases: TGTGCCAGCAGCGCCGGGACAGCCCCCACAGATACGCAGTATTTT.

The V call is TRBV5-1, the J call TRBJ2-3; 8 bases are shared with TRBD1. With V trimmed by 5 bases and J by 2 bases, 10 bases remained unmatched. This CDR3 is built from 16 residues. The V gene's germline CDR1 is SGHRS and CDR2 YFSETQ. The CDR3 DNA is TGCGCCAGCAGTCGCGGGCCGGACAGGGACACAGATACGCAGTATTTT. Translation: CASSRGPDRDTDTQYF.